A selection of T cell receptor beta chains follows, all from one sample in a study of immune cell composition in non-small cell lung cancer. Sequencing used immunoSEQ multiplex PCR; TCRdb keeps in-frame clones, though not all of them. There are 5,000 to 7,000 clones in the sample; roughly 85% occur only once, and around 6.4% lies in the top ten. Sequenced: non-adjacent lung tissue. These receptor sequences come from a human donor with non-small cell lung cancer. The CDR3 runs from the conserved cysteine through the conserved F or W.

V gene: TRBV7-6; J gene: TRBJ2-2; CDR3 protein: CASSYWSGTSSTGELFF
V gene: TRBV7-6; J gene: TRBJ2-3; CDR3 protein: CASSFTGGADTQYF
V gene: TRBV30; J gene: TRBJ2-5; CDR3 protein: CAWRETGGLETQYF
V gene: TRBV9; J gene: TRBJ2-1; CDR3 protein: CASSVGSGSKGNEQFF
V gene: TRBV5-1; J gene: TRBJ2-2; CDR3 protein: CASSSAIDTGELFF
V gene: TRBV15; J gene: TRBJ1-2; CDR3 protein: CATSRDRGPAVGYTF
V gene: TRBV11-1; J gene: TRBJ2-7; CDR3 protein: CASSLEGTGVGEQYF
V gene: TRBV7-2; J gene: TRBJ2-1; CDR3 protein: CASSSGRVGILNNEQFF
V gene: TRBV7-2; J gene: TRBJ2-3; CDR3 protein: CASRHRGLAGKADTQYF
V gene: TRBV30; J gene: TRBJ1-4; CDR3 protein: CAWMSYSAGEKLFF
V gene: TRBV4-1; J gene: TRBJ1-3; CDR3 protein: CASSQLFVGTGRNTIYF
V gene: TRBV27; J gene: TRBJ1-5; CDR3 protein: CASRDRGNNQPQHF
V gene: TRBV6-1; J gene: TRBJ2-7; CDR3 protein: CASGRQGNYEQYF
V gene: TRBV27; J gene: TRBJ2-2; CDR3 protein: CATSHLGVLNTGELFF
V gene: TRBV5-1; J gene: TRBJ2-7; CDR3 protein: CASSPGTGGEQYF
V gene: TRBV4-1; J gene: TRBJ2-7; CDR3 protein: CASSQGGDRATYEQYF
V gene: TRBV5-1; J gene: TRBJ2-1; CDR3 protein: CASRERVDNEQFF
V gene: TRBV6-5; J gene: TRBJ2-7; CDR3 protein: CASRSPGQGTYEQYF
V gene: TRBV9; J gene: TRBJ2-2; CDR3 protein: CASSVELYGGELFF
V gene: TRBV4-2; J gene: TRBJ2-5; CDR3 protein: CASRERLAGGQTQYF
V gene: TRBV9; J gene: TRBJ2-3; CDR3 protein: CASSVGGSITDTQYF